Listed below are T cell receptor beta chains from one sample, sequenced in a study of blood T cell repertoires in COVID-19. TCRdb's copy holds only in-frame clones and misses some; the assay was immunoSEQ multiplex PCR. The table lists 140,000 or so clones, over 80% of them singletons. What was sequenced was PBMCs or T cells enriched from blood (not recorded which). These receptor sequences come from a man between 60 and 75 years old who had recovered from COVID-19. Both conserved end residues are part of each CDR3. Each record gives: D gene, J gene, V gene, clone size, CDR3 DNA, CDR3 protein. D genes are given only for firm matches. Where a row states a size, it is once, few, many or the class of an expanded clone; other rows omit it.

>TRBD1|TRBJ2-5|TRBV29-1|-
TGCAGCGCCGCCGGGCCAGGGGGCGGGCAGACCCAGTACTTC
CSAAGPGGGQTQYF
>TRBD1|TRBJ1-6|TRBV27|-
TGTGCCAGCAGTCGTGGACAGGGGAGTCGGTCCTATAATTCACCCCTCCACTTT
CASSRGQGSRSYNSPLHF
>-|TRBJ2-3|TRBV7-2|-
TGTGCCAGCAGCCAAGAGAGCACAGATACGCAGTATTTT
CASSQESTDTQYF
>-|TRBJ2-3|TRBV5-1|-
TGCGCCAGCAGCCTACCGACAGGCACAGATACGCAGTATTTT
CASSLPTGTDTQYF
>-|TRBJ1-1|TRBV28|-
TGTGCCAGCAGTTCTGGCACAGGGTTCGGCACTGAAGCTTTCTTT
CASSSGTGFGTEAFF
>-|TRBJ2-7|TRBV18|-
TGTGCCAGCTCACCACGCACTGACGAGCAGTACTTC
CASSPRTDEQYF
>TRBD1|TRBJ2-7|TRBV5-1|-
TGCGCCAGCAGCTTGGCCGCAGGGACAGGGTACGAGCAGTACTTC
CASSLAAGTGYEQYF
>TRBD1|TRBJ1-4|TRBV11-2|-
TGTGCCAGCAGCACAGACAGGGGTAGTGAAAAACTGTTTTTT
CASSTDRGSEKLFF
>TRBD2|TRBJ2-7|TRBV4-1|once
TGCGCCAGCAGCCAAGATCCCCTAGCGGATCTGCGGGACGAGCAGTACTTC
CASSQDPLADLRDEQYF
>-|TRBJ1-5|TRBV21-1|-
TGTGCCAGCAGCAAATTGGCAGGGGCCGACCCCCGGCAGCCCCAGCATTTT
CASSKLAGADPRQPQHF
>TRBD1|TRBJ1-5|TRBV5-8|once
TGTGCCAGCAGCCTACGGCCCTGGACAGGGTATGTCAATCAGCCCCAGCATTTT
CASSLRPWTGYVNQPQHF
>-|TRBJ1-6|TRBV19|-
TGTGCCAGTAGTATAGATGGGACATCTCTGGATCCACCCCTCCACTTT
CASSIDGTSLDPPLHF
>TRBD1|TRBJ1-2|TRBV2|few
TGTGCCAGCAGTGAATCCGCCGGGACAGGGGGCTCGGCACTTAACTATGGCTACACCTTC
CASSESAGTGGSALNYGYTF
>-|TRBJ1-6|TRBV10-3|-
TGTGCCATCAGTGAGTCACAGGGTGGTTCACCCCTCCACTTT
CAISESQGGSPLHF
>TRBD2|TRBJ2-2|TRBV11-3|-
TGTGCCAGCAGCTTAAGCGGGGGCCACGGGGAGCTGTTTTTT
CASSLSGGHGELFF
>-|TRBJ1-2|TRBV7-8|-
TGTGCCAGCAGCCGCCCGGGATCTTATGGCTACACCTTC
CASSRPGSYGYTF
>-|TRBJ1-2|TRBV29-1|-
TGCAGCGCCAGGGAGGCGTATGGCTACACCTTC
CSAREAYGYTF
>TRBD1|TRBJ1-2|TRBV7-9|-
TGTGCCAGCAGCTCATTAGAGACAGGGAACTATGGCTACACCTTC
CASSSLETGNYGYTF
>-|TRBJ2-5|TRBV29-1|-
TGCAGCGTTGCCCACCCTATCCAAGAGACCCAGTACTTC
CSVAHPIQETQYF
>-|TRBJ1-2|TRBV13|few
TGTGCCAGCATATCTAGGGGGTTGTTCGACTATGGCTACACCTTC
CASISRGLFDYGYTF
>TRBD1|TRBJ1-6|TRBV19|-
TGTGCCAGTAGTGGAGCCGGGACAGGGCTTAACAATTCACCCCTCCACTTT
CASSGAGTGLNNSPLHF
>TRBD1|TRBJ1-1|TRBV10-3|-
TGTGCCATCAGTGAGTCGGGCAGGGGGCCAAAAGAAGCTTTCTTT
CAISESGRGPKEAFF
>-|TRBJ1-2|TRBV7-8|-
TGTGCCAGCAAGGGGGGGGCCTATGGCTACACCTTC
CASKGGAYGYTF
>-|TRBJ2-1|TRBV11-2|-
TGTGCCAGCAGTCCTCGACAGCTCAATGAGCAGTTCTTC
CASSPRQLNEQFF
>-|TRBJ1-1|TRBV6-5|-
TGTGCTACCAGGGAGGGCCCCTGGGCTAACACTGAAGCTTTCTTT
CATREGPWANTEAFF
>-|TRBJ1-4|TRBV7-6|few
TGTGCCAGCAGCTCCAAAAAACAGGGAGGGCATGAAAAACTGTTTTTT
CASSSKKQGGHEKLFF
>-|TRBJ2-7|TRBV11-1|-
TGTGCCAGCAGCCAAAACAGGGTCTCCTACGAGCAGTACTTC
CASSQNRVSYEQYF
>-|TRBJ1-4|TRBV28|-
TGTGCCAGCAGTTTGTCCGACTCGAATGAAAAACTGTTTTTT
CASSLSDSNEKLFF
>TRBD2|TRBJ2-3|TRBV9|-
TGTGCCAGCAGCGTAGGGGTTAGCGGGAGACCCGCCGATACGCAGTATTTT
CASSVGVSGRPADTQYF
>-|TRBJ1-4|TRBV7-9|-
TGTGCCAGCAGCTTCGTGCGCCGATCAACTAATGAAAAACTGTTTTTT
CASSFVRRSTNEKLFF
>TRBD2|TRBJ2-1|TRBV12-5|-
TGTGCTAGTGGTTTGGTAGAGGGCGGGGGGGCTGCGCGTAATGAGCAGTTCTTC
CASGLVEGGGAARNEQFF
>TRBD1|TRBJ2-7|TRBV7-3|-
TGTGCCAGCAGCGGAGGACAGGGCTCTTCCTACGAGCAGTACTTC
CASSGGQGSSYEQYF
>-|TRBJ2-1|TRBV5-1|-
TGCGCCAGCAGCGTGATTAGCTCCTACAATGAGCAGTTCTTC
CASSVISSYNEQFF
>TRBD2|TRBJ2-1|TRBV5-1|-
TGCGCCAGCACACTAGCGGGGGGGCCACGGGATGAGCAGTTCTTC
CASTLAGGPRDEQFF
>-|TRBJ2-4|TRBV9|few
TGTGCCAGCAGCAGTTGGGCGGGGAGTGACATTCAGTACTTC
CASSSWAGSDIQYF